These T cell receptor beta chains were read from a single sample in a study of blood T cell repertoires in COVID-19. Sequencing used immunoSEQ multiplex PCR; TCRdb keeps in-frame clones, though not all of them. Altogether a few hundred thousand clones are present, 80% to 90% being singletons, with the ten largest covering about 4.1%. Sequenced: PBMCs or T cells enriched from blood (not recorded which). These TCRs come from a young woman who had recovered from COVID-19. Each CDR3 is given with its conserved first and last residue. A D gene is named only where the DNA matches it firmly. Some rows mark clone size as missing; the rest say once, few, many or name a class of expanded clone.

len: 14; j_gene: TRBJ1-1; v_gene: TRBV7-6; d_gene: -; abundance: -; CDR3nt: TGTGCCAGCAGCTTAATTGAGTGGAACACTGAAGCTTTCTTT; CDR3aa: CASSLIEWNTEAFF
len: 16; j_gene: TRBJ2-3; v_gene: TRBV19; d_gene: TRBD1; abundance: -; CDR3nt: TGTGCCAGTAGTATAGGGACAGGGGTTGGCACAGATACGCAGTATTTT; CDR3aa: CASSIGTGVGTDTQYF
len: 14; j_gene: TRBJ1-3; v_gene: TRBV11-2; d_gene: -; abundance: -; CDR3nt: TGTGCCAGCAGCTCCAGGGGTTCGGGAAACACCATATATTTT; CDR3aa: CASSSRGSGNTIYF
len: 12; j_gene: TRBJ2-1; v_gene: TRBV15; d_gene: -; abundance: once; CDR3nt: TGTGCCACCAGCGAACAGGGCAATGAGCAGTTCTTC; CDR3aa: CATSEQGNEQFF
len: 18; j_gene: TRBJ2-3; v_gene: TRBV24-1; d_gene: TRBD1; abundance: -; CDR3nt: TGTGCCACCAGTGATTTATCGGGACAGGGCGAGGGGACAGATACGCAGTATTTT; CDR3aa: CATSDLSGQGEGTDTQYF
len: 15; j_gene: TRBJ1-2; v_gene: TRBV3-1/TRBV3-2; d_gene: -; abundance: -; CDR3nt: TGTGCCAGCAGGCACCGGGGAGGGAAAGACTATGGCTACACCTTC; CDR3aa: CASRHRGGKDYGYTF
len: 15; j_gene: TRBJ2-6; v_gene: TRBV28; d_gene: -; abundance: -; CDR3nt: TGTGCCAGCAGTTGGGAGTACTCTGGGGCCAACGTCCTGACTTTC; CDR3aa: CASSWEYSGANVLTF
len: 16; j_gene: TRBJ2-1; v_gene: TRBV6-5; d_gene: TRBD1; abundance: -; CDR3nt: TGTGCCAGCAGTTTCACCGGGACAGGGTTTTTGGATGAGCAGTTCTTC; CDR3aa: CASSFTGTGFLDEQFF
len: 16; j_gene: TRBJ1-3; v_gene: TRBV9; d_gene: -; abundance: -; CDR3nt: TGTGCCAGCAGCGTAGCTCAGGGGAGCTCTGGAAACACCATATATTTT; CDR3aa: CASSVAQGSSGNTIYF
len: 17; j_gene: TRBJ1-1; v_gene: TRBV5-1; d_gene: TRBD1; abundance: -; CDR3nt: TGCGCCAGCAGCTTACAGGGGGCGCGTTTTATGGACACTGAAGCTTTCTTT; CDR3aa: CASSLQGARFMDTEAFF
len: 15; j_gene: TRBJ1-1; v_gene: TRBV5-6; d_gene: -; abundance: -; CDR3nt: TGTGCCAGCAGCTTGGTAGTGGGCAGGAACACTGAAGCTTTCTTT; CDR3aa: CASSLVVGRNTEAFF
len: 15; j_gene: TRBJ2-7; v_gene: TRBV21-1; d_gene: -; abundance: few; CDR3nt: TGTGCCAGCACCCCACAGGGGTCCCTCTCCTACGAGCAGTACTTC; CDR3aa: CASTPQGSLSYEQYF
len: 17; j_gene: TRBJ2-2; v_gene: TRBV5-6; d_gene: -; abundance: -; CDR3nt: TGTGCCAGCAGGTGGGGGGAAAGATTCCCGAACACCGGGGAGCTGTTTTTT; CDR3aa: CASRWGERFPNTGELFF
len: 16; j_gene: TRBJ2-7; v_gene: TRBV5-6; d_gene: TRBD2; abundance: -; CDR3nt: TGTGCCAGCAGCTTCTGGACTAGCCTGAGCCCCTACGAGCAGTACTTC; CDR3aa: CASSFWTSLSPYEQYF
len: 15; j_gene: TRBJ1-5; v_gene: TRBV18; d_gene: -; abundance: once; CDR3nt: TGTGCCAGCTCACCAGCGGCAGGGAGCAATCAGCCCCAGCATTTT; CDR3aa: CASSPAAGSNQPQHF
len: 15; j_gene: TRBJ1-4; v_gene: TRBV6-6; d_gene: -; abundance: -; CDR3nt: TGTGCCAGCAGTTCCCAACCAGGCCCTCTTGAAAAACTGTTTTTT; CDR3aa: CASSSQPGPLEKLFF
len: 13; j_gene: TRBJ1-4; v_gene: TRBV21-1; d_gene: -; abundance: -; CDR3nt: TGTGCCAGCATCGACAGGCTAAATGAAAAACTGTTTTTT; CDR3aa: CASIDRLNEKLFF
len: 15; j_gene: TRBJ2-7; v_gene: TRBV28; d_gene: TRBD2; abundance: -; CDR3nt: TGTGCCAGCAGGAGGAATAGCGGGAGCTCCTACGAGCAGTACTTC; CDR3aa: CASRRNSGSSYEQYF
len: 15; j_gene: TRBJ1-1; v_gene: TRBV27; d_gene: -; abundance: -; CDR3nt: TGTGCCAGCAGTTTAAACAGGCCTATGAACACTGAAGCTTTCTTT; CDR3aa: CASSLNRPMNTEAFF
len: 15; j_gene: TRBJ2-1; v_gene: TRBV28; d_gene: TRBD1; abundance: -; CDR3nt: TGTGCCAGCAGTAACCCGGGACAGGGTAAGGATGAGCAGTTCTTC; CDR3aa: CASSNPGQGKDEQFF
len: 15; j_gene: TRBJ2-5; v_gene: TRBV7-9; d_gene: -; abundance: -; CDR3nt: TGTGCCAGCAGCTTACGGGCAGGGGATCAAGAGACCCAGTACTTC; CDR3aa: CASSLRAGDQETQYF
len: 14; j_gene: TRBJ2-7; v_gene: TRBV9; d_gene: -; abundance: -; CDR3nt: TGTGCCAGCAGCGTAGCCCCCTTCGCAGACGAGCAGTACTTC; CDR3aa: CASSVAPFADEQYF
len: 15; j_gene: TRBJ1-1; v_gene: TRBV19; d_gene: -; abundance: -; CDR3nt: TGTGCCAGTAGTATATCAGGGGCCGCAGACACTGAAGCTTTCTTT; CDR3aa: CASSISGAADTEAFF
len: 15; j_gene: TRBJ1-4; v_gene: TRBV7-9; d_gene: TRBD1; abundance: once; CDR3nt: TGTGCCAGCAGCGAAGCAGGGGGAACGTATGAAAAACTGTTTTTT; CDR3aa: CASSEAGGTYEKLFF
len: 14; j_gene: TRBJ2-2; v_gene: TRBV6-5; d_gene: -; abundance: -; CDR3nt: TGTGCCAGCAGTTACTGGAGGGGCACCGGGGAGCTGTTTTTT; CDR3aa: CASSYWRGTGELFF
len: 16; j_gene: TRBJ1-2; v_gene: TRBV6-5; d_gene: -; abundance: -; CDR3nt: TGTGCCAGCAGTTACTCTGCAGGCCTTGGAAACTATGGCTACACCTTC; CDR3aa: CASSYSAGLGNYGYTF
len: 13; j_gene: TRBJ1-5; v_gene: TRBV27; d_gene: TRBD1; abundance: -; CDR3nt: TGTGCCAGCAGTTCGAAAGGGGGCCAGCCCCAGCATTTT; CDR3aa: CASSSKGGQPQHF
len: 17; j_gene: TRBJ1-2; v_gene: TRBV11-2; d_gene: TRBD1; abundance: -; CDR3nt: TGTGCCAGCAGCTTAGGAGGGACAGTAACTACTAACTATGGCTACACCTTC; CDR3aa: CASSLGGTVTTNYGYTF
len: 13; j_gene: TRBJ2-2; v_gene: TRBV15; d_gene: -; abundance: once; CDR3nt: TGTGCCACCAGACAGGTCGGCACCGGGGAGCTGTTTTTT; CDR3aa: CATRQVGTGELFF
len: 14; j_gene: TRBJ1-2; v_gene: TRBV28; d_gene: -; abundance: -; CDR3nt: TGTGCCAGCAGTTTAGCGGGGGCCAACTATGGCTACACCTTC; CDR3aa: CASSLAGANYGYTF
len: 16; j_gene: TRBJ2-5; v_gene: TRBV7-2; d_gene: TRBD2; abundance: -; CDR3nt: TGTGCCAGCAGCTCGACTAGCGGGGGGGCGGAAGAGACCCAGTACTTC; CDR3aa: CASSSTSGGAEETQYF
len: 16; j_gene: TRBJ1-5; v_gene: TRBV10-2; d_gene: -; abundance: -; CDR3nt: TGCGCCAGCAGTGAGTCTTGGGGGCGTGGGAATCAGCCCCAGCATTTT; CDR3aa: CASSESWGRGNQPQHF
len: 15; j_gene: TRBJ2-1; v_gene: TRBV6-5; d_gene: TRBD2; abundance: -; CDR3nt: TGTGCCAGCAGTTACCTAGCGGACCCAAACAATGAGCAGTTCTTC; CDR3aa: CASSYLADPNNEQFF
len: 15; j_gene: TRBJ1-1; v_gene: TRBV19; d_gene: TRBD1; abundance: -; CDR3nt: TGTGCCAGTAGTATAGGATTTACAGGGGTCGGGGAAGCTTTCTTT; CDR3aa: CASSIGFTGVGEAFF
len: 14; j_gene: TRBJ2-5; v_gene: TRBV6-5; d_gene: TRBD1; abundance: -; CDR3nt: TGTGCCAGCAGCTCCGGGACAGAAAAGAAGACCCAGTACTTC; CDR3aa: CASSSGTEKKTQYF
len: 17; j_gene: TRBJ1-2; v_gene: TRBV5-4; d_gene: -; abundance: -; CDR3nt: TGTGCCAGCAGCTTGGCCATAGGGGTGAGCCCTAACTATGGCTACACCTTC; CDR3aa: CASSLAIGVSPNYGYTF
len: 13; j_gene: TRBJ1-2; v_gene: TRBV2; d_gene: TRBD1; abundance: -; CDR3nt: TGTGCCAGCAGCGATCAGGGGGCACGGGGCTACACCTTC; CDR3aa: CASSDQGARGYTF
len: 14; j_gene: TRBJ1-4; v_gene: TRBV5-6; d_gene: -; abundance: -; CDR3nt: TGTGCCAGTGGCAGGGTGACGGCTAATGAAAAACTGTTTTTT; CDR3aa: CASGRVTANEKLFF
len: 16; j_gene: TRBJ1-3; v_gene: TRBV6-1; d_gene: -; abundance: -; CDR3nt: TGTGCCAGCAGTGAATTTCAGGGGAAGGCTGGAAACACCATATATTTT; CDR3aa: CASSEFQGKAGNTIYF
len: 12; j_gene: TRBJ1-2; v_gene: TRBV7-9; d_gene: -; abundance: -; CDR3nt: TGTGCCAGCAGCCACTCTCTCTATGGCTACACCTTC; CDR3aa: CASSHSLYGYTF